The present entry profiles one TCR beta chain with its context. The sample belongs to a study of siplizumab effects on memory and regulatory T cells. TCRdb keeps only in-frame clones here, not all; method: immunoSEQ multiplex PCR. The sample has approximately 100,000 clones; about 91% are singletons. The CDR3 is made up of 13 amino acids. Germline-derived CDR1 and CDR2 are SGHVS and FQNEAQ. Trimming shortened V by 5 bases and J by 4 bases, and 12 bases separated the two germline ends. Sequencing used Tregs sorted from blood. The chain joins TRBV7-8 to TRBJ2-7, with a weak D call TRBD1 (5 bases). The sequence came from a human donor in good health. CDR3 loop: CASSRQRQYEQYF. For the CDR3, the DNA is TGTGCCAGCAGCCGTCAGAGACAGTACGAGCAGTACTTC.